This T cell receptor (beta chain) originates from a study of human T cells and chemical hapten exposure. The study's findings and limits: PT1 expanded TCR numbers tracked positively with patch test score. Alopecia was present in the donors, so their immune response may differ from healthy people's. Sensitizing to DPC left TCRs with a frequency above 1 in 1000 unaltered.

Indicated time point: patch test 3, about 24 weeks after DPC sensitization. Described treatment: therapeutic diphenylcyclopropenone sensitization with weekly scalp DPC. This clonotype was observed at least ten times. Its antigen is currently unknown. Separate cDNA molecules received unique molecular identifiers, which the library attached to them. MiXCR, applied by TCRdb to the RACE reads, yields one record per CDR3 protein. Of around 130,000 distinct CDR3 sequences listed, 11% are singletons. The ends were cut back, 5 bases at V and 0 bases at J, with 9 bases in the middle. The CDR3 loop spans 14 amino acids. CDR1 is SGHTA and CDR2 is FQGNSA in the germline V gene.

J is TRBJ2-3 and V is TRBV7-2; no reliable D call. Here the sequenced sample was whole blood, taken in connection with sensitization to the hapten diphenylcyclopropenone (DPC). This receptor was obtained from a woman aged 45-59 years with alopecia areata. Some clones in this sample may be carry-over from other donors' samples. CDR3 DNA sequence: TGTGCCAGCAGCGACTTTGGAAGCACAGATACGCAGTATTTT. Protein product: CASSDFGSTDTQYF.